One sample yielded the 10 T cell receptor beta chains listed below, sequenced in a study of pediatric ulcerative colitis. TCRdb keeps only in-frame clones here, not all; method: immunoSEQ multiplex PCR. Among 57,000 or so clones, approximately 87% were seen once, and the ten largest hold about 1.5%. Material: blood. The receptors originated from a boy between 10 and 17 years old who was a control in a study of pediatric ulcerative colitis.

The rearrangement joins TRBV14 to TRBJ1-2; a possible D gene is TRBD1 (6 bases). Looked up from germline, CDR1 is SGHDN and CDR2 is FVKESK. The CDR3 sequence is 16 residues long. The ends were cut back, 1 base at V and 2 bases at J, with 14 bases in the middle. This chain's CDR3 is CASSQGTGILNYGYTF. Written as DNA, the CDR3 is TGTGCCAGCAGCCAAGGAACAGGGATACTGAACTATGGCTACACCTTC.

V and J are TRBV10-3 and TRBJ1-2; 10 nucleotides match TRBD1. CDR1 and CDR2 from the germline V gene are ENHRY and SYGVKD. Losses at the gene ends were 6 bases for V and 3 bases for J; bases not matched to a gene: 10. The CDR3 has 16 amino acids. As DNA, the CDR3 is TGTGCCATCAGGGGGGGGACAGGGGCAAATGACTATGGCTACACCTTC. The encoded protein is CAIRGGTGANDYGYTF.

The chain recombines TRBV4-2 with TRBJ1-2; TRBD1 might be the D (6 bases). V lost 0 bases and J 1 base, leaving 15 bases between the germline ends. This CDR3 is built from 17 residues. Per the germline V gene, CDR1 is LGHNA and CDR2 is YNFKEQ. The DNA of the CDR3 is TGTGCCAGCAGCCAAGAGGCAGGACAGTTTTTTAACTATGGCTACACCTTC. Amino acid sequence: CASSQEAGQFFNYGYTF.

CDR3 in amino acids: CASSLQGTYEQYF. The DNA for the CDR3 is TGTGCCAGCAGCTTACAGGGTACCTACGAGCAGTACTTC. The rearrangement uses TRBV7-8 and TRBJ2-7; a possible D gene is TRBD1 (5 bases). Trimming took off 2 bases at V and 2 bases at J, with 7 bases between the two ends. This CDR3 has 13 residues. Germline V lookup: CDR1 SGHVS, CDR2 FQNEAQ.

The genes are TRBV6-1 and TRBJ2-3, with 10 nucleotides matching TRBD2. The CDR3 has 15 residues. Germline V gene lookup returns CDR1 MNHNS and CDR2 SASEGT. J was trimmed by 5 bases and V by 3 bases; bases with no gene match: 5. CDR3 sequence (DNA): TGTGCCAGCAGTGACGCTAGCGGGAGTGTAGATACGCAGTATTTT. Its translation is CASSDASGSVDTQYF.

In this sample, this clone turned up once. The rearrangement joins TRBV5-4 to TRBJ2-1, with D unresolved. This CDR3 region has 12 residues. Trimming left V 0 bases short and J 3 bases short, with 1 base between. Germline V gene lookup returns CDR1 SGHNT and CDR2 YYREEE (reference sequence). The CDR3 DNA follows: TGTGCCAGCAGCTTGGACTACAATGAGCAGTTCTTC. Its protein product is CASSLDYNEQFF.

The count of this clone is one. The rearrangement uses TRBV6-1 and TRBJ2-7; D is unresolved. The V gene's germline CDR1 is MNHNS and CDR2 SASEGT. This CDR3 has 15 amino acids. V was cut by 4 bases and J by 6 bases, with 19 bases left in between. The CDR3 reads CASSARSALPIEQYF. The DNA of the CDR3 is TGTGCCAGCAGTGCCCGGTCAGCCCTTCCTATCGAGCAGTACTTC.

A few counts support this clone. This sequence joins TRBV5-1 and TRBJ1-2; a possible D gene is TRBD1 (6 bases). With 4 bases removed from V and 8 bases from J, the gap between germline ends came to 21 bases. Germline V gene sequence: CDR1 SGHRS, CDR2 YFSETQ. The CDR3 runs to 15 residues. The CDR3 sequence is CASSRGDTGLKGYTF. The CDR3 DNA reads as TGCGCCAGCAGCCGGGGTGATACAGGGTTGAAGGGCTACACCTTC.

The J gene is TRBJ2-7, the V gene TRBV27; a possible D gene is TRBD1 (6 bases). Germline CDR1 MNHEY, CDR2 SMNVEV (reference sequence). The CDR3 is made up of 13 amino acids. Trimming cost V 6 bases and J 6 bases, with 15 bases left between them. The CDR3: CASSYRDRAEQYF. In DNA form, the CDR3 reads TGTGCCAGCAGCTACAGGGATAGGGCCGAGCAGTACTTC.

In its sample, this clone was seen a few times. The gene calls are TRBV10-1 and TRBJ2-7; no definite D call. V was pared by 7 bases and J by 5 bases, with 3 bases between. CDR1 is WNHNN and CDR2 is SYGVQD in the germline V gene (reference sequence). The CDR3 covers 9 residues. The CDR3 region is CASIHEQYF. CDR3 nucleotides: TGCGCCAGCATCCACGAGCAGTACTTC.